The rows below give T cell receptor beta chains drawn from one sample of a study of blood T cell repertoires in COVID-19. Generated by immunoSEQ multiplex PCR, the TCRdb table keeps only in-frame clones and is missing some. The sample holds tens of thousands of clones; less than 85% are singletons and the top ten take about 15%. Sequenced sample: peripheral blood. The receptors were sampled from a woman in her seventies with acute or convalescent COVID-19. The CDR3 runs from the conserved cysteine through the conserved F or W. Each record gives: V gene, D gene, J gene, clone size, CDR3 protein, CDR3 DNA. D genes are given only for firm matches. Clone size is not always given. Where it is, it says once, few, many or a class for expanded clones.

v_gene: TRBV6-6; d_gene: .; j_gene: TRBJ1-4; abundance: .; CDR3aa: CASSPSELGGEKLFF; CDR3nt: TGTGCCAGCAGTCCCTCAGAATTGGGGGGTGAAAAACTGTTTTTT
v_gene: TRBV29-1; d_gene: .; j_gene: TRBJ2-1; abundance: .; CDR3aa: CSLRGSYNEQFF; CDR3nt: TGCAGCCTGCGGGGCAGCTACAATGAGCAGTTCTTC
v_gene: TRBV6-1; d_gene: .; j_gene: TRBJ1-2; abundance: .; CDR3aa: CASSDFWEIGYGYTF; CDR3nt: TGTGCCAGCAGTGATTTTTGGGAGATTGGGTATGGCTACACCTTC
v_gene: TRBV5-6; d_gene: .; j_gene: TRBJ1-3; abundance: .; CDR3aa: CASSQRGLVSGNTIYF; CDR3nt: TGTGCCAGCAGCCAGAGGGGACTCGTCTCTGGAAACACCATATATTTT
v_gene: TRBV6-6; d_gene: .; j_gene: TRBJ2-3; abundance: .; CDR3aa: CASSYSHRRTDTQYF; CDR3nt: TGTGCCAGCAGTTACTCGCACAGACGCACAGATACGCAGTATTTT
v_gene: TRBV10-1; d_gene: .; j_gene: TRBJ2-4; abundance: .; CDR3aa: CASSDSGTLAKNIQYF; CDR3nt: TGCGCCAGCAGTGATTCCGGGACACTAGCCAAAAACATTCAGTACTTC
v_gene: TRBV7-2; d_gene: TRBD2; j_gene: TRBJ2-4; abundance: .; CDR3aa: CASSRGTSGGPRYF; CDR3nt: TGTGCCAGCAGCCGTGGGACTAGCGGGGGGCCTCGGTACTTC
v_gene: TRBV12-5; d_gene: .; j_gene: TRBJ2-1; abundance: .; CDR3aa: CASGPIGGEQFF; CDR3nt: TGTGCTAGTGGTCCCATCGGTGGTGAGCAGTTCTTC
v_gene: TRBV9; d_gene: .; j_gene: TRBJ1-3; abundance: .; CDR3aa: CASSARVFPGNTIYF; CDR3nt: TGTGCCAGCAGCGCCAGGGTATTCCCTGGAAACACCATATATTTT
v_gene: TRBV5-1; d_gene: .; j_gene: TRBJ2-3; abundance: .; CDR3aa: CASSVRGTDTQYF; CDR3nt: TGCGCCAGCAGCGTCCGGGGCACAGATACGCAGTATTTT
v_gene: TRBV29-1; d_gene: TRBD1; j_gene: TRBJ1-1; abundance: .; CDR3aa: CSVRGGYTEAFF; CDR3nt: TGCAGCGTTAGAGGGGGCTACACTGAAGCTTTCTTT
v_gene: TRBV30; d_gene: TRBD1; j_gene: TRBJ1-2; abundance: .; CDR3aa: CAWSVTGTGGNYGYTF; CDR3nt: TGTGCCTGGAGTGTGACTGGGACAGGTGGTAACTATGGCTACACCTTC
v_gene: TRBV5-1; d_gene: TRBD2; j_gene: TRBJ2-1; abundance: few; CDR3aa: CASSASGGTYNEQFF; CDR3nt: TGCGCCAGCAGCGCTAGCGGGGGGACCTACAATGAGCAGTTCTTC
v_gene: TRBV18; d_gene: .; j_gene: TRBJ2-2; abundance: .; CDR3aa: CASSPPSRATGELFF; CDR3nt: TGTGCCAGCTCACCACCGAGCAGGGCGACCGGGGAGCTGTTTTTT
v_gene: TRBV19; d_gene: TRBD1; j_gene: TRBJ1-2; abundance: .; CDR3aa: CASSFRDRVIYGYTF; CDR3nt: TGTGCCAGTAGTTTCCGGGACAGGGTGATCTATGGCTACACCTTC
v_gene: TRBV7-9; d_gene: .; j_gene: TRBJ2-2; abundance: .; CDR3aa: CASSLTYVHGTGELFF; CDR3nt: TGTGCCAGCAGCTTGACTTATGTTCACGGCACCGGGGAGCTGTTTTTT
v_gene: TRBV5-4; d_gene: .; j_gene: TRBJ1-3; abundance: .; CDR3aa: CASSFKGGFGNTIYF; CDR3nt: TGTGCCAGCAGCTTCAAGGGGGGGTTTGGAAACACCATATATTTT
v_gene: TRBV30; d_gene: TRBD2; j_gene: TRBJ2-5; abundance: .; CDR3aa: CAQTSGGTTMGTQYF; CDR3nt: TGTGCCCAAACTAGCGGGGGGACTACCATGGGGACCCAGTACTTC
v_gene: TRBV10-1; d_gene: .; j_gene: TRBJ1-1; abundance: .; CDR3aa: CASSESGAGPTEAFF; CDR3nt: TGCGCCAGCAGTGAGTCGGGCGCGGGGCCGACTGAAGCTTTCTTT
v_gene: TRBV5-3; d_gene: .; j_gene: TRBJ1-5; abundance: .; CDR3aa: CARSWRGLNQPQHF; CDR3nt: TGTGCCAGAAGCTGGCGGGGTCTCAATCAGCCCCAGCATTTT
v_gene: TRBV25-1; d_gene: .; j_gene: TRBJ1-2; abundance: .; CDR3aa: CASRDTNYGYTF; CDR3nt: TGTGCCAGCAGGGACACCAACTATGGCTACACCTTC